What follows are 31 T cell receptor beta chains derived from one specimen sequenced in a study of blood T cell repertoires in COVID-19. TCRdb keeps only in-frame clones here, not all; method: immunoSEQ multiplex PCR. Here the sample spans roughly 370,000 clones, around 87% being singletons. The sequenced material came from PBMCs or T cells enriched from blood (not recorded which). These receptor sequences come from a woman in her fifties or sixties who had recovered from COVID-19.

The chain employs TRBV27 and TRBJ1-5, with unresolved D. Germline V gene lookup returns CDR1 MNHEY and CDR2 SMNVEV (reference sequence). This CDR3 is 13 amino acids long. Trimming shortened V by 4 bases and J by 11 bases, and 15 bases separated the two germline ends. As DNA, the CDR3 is TGTGCCAGCAGTTCGCAGGATCTCGGGACCCAGCATTTT. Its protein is CASSSQDLGTQHF.

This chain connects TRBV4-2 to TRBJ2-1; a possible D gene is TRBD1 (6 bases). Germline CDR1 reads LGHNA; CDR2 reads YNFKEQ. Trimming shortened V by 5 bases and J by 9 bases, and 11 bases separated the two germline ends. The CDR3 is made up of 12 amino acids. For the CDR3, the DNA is TGTGCCAGCAGCGGGGGCGGGCTTGAGCAGTTCTTC. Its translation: CASSGGGLEQFF.

The CDR3 bases are TGCGCCAGCAGCTTGGACTCCGGAGGATTGTTCTACAATGAGCAGTTCTTC. This codes for CASSLDSGGLFYNEQFF. This chain joins TRBV5-1 and TRBJ2-1; perhaps TRBD2 as D (5 bases). Trimming stripped 0 bases from V and 3 bases from J, with 16 bases between. The CDR3 length is 17 residues. Germline assignment: CDR1 SGHRS and CDR2 YFSETQ.

The CDR3 loop reads CASSLSPSGQETQYF. The CDR3 DNA follows: TGTGCCAGCAGCTTATCCCCGAGCGGCCAAGAGACCCAGTACTTC. The chain employs TRBV7-2 and TRBJ2-5; possible D gene TRBD2, 5 bases. Germline assignment: CDR1 SGHTA and CDR2 FQGNSA. This CDR3 spans 15 amino acids. V was pared by 2 bases and J by 1 base, with 11 bases between.

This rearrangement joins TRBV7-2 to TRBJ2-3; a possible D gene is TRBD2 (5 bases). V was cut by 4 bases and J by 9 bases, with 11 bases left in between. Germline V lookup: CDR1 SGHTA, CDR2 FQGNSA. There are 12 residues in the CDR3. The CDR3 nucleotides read TGTGCCAGCAGCTATACTAGTAGCACGCAGTATTTT. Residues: CASSYTSSTQYF.

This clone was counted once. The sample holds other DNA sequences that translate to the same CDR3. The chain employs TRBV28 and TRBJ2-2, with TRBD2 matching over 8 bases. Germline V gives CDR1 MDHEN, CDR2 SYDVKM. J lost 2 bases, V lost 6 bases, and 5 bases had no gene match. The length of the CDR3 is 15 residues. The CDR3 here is CASSLGGANTGELFF. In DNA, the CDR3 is TGTGCCAGCAGCCTCGGGGGGGCCAACACCGGGGAGCTGTTTTTT.

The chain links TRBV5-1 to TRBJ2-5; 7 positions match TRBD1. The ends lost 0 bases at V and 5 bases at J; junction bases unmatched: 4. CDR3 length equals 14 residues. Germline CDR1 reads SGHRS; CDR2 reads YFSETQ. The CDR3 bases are TGCGCCAGCAGCTTGGGACAGGGTCGTGAGACCCAGTACTTC. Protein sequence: CASSLGQGRETQYF.

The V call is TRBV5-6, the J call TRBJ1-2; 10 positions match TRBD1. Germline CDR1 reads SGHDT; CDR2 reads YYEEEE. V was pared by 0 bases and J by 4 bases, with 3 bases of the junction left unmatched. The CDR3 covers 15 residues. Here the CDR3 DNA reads TGTGCCAGCAGCTTGGGGGACAGGGGATCCTATGGCTACACCTTC. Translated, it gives CASSLGDRGSYGYTF.

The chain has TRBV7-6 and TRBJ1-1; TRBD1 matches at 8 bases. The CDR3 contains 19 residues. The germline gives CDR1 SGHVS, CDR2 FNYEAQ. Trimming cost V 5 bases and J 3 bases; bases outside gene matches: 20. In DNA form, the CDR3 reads TGTGCCAGCAGCGTAAGACCGGGACAGGCCCCAGGCCTCCACACTGAAGCTTTCTTT. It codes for CASSVRPGQAPGLHTEAFF. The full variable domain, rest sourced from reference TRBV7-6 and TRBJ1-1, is GAGVSQSPRYKVTKRGQDVALRCDPISGHVSLYWYRQALGQGPEFLTYFNYEAQQDKSGLPNDRFSAERPEGSISTLTIQRTEQRDSAMYRCASSVRPGQAPGLHTEAFFGQGTRLTVV.

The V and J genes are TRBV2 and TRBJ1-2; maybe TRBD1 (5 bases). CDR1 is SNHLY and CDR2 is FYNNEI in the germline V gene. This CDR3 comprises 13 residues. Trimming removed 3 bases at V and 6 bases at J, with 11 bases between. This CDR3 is CASSDAGGDGYTF. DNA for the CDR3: TGTGCCAGCAGTGACGCGGGGGGAGATGGCTACACCTTC.

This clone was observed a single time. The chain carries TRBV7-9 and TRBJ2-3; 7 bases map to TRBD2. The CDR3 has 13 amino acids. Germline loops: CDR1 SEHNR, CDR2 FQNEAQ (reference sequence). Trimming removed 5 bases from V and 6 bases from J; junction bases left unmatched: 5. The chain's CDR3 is CASSVTSSDTQYF. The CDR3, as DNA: TGTGCCAGCAGCGTGACTAGCTCGGATACGCAGTATTTT.

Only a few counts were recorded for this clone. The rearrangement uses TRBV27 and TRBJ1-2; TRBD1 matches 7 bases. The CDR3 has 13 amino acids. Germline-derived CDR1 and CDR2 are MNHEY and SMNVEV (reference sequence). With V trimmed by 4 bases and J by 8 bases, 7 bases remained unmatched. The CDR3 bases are TGTGCCAGCAGTTCCTTAGGGGGCAACGGCTACACCTTC. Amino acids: CASSSLGGNGYTF.

CDR3 DNA sequence: TGCAGTGCTGCGGGACTGTATGGCTACACCTTC. As protein: CSAAGLYGYTF. This rearrangement joins TRBV20-1 to TRBJ1-2, with D possibly being TRBD1 (5 bases). This CDR3 region has 11 residues. Germline CDR1 DFQATT, CDR2 SNEGSKA (reference sequence). V was pared by 5 bases and J by 5 bases, with 9 bases between.

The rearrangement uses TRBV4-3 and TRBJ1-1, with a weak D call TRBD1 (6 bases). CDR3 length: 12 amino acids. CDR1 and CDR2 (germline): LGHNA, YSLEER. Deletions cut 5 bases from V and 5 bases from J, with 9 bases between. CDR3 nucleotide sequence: TGCGCCAGCAGCTCACAGGGTACTGAAGCTTTCTTT. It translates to CASSSQGTEAFF.

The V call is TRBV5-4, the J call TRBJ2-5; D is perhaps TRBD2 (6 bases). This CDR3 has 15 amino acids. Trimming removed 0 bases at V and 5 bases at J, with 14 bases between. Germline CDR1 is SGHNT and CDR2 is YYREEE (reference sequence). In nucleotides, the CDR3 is TGTGCCAGCAGCTTGGCCCTCGGGGGTCGGGAGACCCAGTACTTC. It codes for CASSLALGGRETQYF.

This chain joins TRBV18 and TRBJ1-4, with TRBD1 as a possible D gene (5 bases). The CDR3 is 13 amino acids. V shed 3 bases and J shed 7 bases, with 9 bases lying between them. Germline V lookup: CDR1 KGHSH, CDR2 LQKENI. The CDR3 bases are TGTGCCAGCTCACCGGCAAGGGGTGAAAAACTGTTTTTT. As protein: CASSPARGEKLFF.

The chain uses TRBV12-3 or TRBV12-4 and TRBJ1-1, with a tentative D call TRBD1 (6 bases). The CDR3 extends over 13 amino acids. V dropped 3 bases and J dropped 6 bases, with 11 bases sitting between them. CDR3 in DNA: TGTGCCAGCAGTTTCAGGGGAATCGCTGAAGCTTTCTTT. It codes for CASSFRGIAEAFF.

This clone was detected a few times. CDR3 DNA: TGTGCCAGCAGTGAAGATAGGAGGGGCGAGCAGTACTTC. Translation gives CASSEDRRGEQYF. The chain joins TRBV6-1 to TRBJ2-7; the D gene is possibly TRBD2 (6 bases). CDR3 size: 13 residues. Trimming shortened V by 1 base and J by 6 bases, and 10 bases separated the two germline ends. The germline V gene has CDR1 MNHNS and CDR2 SASEGT.

The CDR3 DNA reads as TGTCTTTGGGGGGGCGCTGAGACCCAGTACTTC. It is translated as CLWGGAETQYF. The chain uses TRBV10-3 and TRBJ2-5; perhaps TRBD2 as D (7 bases). The CDR3 extends over 11 amino acids. CDR1 is ENHRY, CDR2 SYGVKD, per germline.

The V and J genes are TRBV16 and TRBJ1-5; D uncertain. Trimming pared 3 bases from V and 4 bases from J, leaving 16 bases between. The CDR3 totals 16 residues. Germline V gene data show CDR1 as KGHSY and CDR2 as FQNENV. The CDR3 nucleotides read TGTGCCAGCAGCCACCCACCCCGACAACCGAATCAGCCCCAGCATTTT. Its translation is CASSHPPRQPNQPQHF.

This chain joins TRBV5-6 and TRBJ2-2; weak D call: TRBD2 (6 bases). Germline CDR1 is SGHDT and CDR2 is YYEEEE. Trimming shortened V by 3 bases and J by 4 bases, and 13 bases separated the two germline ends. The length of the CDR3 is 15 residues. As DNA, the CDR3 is TGTGCCAGCAGCTGGAGAACTAGCTCCACCGGGGAGCTGTTTTTT. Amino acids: CASSWRTSSTGELFF.

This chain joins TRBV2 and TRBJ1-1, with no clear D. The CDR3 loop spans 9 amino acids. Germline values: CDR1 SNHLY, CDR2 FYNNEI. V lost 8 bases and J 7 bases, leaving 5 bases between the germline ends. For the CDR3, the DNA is TGTGCCAGCTACAGTGAAGCTTTCTTT. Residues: CASYSEAFF.

Here the CDR3 DNA reads TGCGCCAGCAGCCAAGATGATACAGCATTCAATGAGCAGTTCTTC. Translation: CASSQDDTAFNEQFF. V is TRBV4-3 and J is TRBJ2-1; D is uncertain. Trimming shortened V by 0 bases and J by 6 bases, and 12 bases separated the two germline ends. Germline V gene lookup returns CDR1 LGHNA and CDR2 YSLEER. CDR3 length: 15 residues.

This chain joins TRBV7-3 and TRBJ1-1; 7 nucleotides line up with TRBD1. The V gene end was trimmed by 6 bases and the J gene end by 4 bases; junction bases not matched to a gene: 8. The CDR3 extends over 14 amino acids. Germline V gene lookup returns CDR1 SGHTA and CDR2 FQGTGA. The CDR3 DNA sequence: TGTGCCAGCAGTCCAGGGACAGCGGGCACTGAAGCTTTCTTT. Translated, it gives CASSPGTAGTEAFF.

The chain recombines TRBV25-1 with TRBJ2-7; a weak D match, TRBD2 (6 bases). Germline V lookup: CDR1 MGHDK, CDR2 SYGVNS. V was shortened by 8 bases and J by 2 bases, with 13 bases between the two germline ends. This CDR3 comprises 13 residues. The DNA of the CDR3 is TGTGCCAGCGAGGGACTGCAGACCTACGAGCAGTACTTC. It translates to CASEGLQTYEQYF.

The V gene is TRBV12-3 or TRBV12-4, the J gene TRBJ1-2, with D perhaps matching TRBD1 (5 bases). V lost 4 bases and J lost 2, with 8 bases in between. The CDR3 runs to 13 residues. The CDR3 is CASSSTGNYGYTF. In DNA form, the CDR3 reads TGTGCCAGCAGTTCTACAGGAAACTATGGCTACACCTTC.

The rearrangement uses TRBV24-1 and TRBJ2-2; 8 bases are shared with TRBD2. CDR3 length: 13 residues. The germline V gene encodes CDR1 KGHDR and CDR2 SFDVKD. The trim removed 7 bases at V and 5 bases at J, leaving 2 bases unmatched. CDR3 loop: CATSRGGTGELFF. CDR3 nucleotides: TGTGCCACCAGCCGGGGGGGAACCGGGGAGCTGTTTTTT.

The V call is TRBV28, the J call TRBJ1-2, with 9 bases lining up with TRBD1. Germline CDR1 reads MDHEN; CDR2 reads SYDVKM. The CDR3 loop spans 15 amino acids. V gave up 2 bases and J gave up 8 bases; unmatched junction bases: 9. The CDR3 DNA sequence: TGTGCCAGCAGTTTACCCACTGGACAGGGGAACGGCTACACCTTC. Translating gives CASSLPTGQGNGYTF.

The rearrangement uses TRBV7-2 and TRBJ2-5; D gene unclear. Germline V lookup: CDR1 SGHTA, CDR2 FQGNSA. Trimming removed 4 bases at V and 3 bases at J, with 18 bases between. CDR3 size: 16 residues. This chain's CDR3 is CASSSMVYSIKETQYF. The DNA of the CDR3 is TGTGCCAGCAGCTCCATGGTCTACTCCATTAAAGAGACCCAGTACTTC.

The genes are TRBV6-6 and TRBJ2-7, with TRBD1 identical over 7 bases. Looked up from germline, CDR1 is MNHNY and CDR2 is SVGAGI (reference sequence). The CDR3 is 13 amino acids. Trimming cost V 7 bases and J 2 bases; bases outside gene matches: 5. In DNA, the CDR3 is TGTGCCAGCACAAAGGACAGGACCTACGAGCAGTACTTC. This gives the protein CASTKDRTYEQYF.

The CDR3 DNA reads TGCAGCGTTGCACGGGGTGGGGGCATTAGCACAGATACGCAGTATTTT. This sequence encodes CSVARGGGISTDTQYF. The rearrangement links TRBV29-1 to TRBJ2-3; tentatively, D is TRBD1 (6 bases). V was shortened by 4 bases and J by 0 bases, with 17 bases between the two germline ends. There are 16 residues in the CDR3. From germline, CDR1 is SQVTM and CDR2 ANQGSEA.